Below, 21 T cell receptor beta chains from the same sample are listed, as sequenced in a study of CD8 T cells in Susac syndrome. With random hexamers, roughly 0.5 to 1 ug RNA was reverse transcribed. TCRdb reprocessed the immunoSEQ multiplex PCR reads with MiXCR, giving one entry per CDR3 protein. The data contain about 430,000 distinct CDR3 sequences, approximately 85% of them singletons. The sample was CD8+ T cells from PBMCs. The receptor set was obtained from a human donor with multiple sclerosis.

This sequence joins TRBV7-9 and TRBJ2-5; D is unclear. With 3 bases removed from V and 6 bases from J, the gap between germline ends came to 8 bases. This CDR3 contains 12 residues. Germline V CDR1 and CDR2: SEHNR, FQNEAQ (reference sequence). The CDR3 coding sequence is TGTGCCAGCAGCTTGGTCACTCAGACCCAGTACTTC. Translating it yields CASSLVTQTQYF. The complete variable domain, with remaining parts taken from reference TRBV7-9 and TRBJ2-5, reads DTGVSQNPRHKITKRGQNVTFRCDPISEHNRLYWYRQTLGQGPEFLTYFQNEAQLEKSRLLSDRFSAERPKGSFSTLEIQRTEQGDSAMYLCASSLVTQTQYFGPGTRLLVL.

The chain carries TRBV25-1 and TRBJ1-4; 8 bases are shared with TRBD1. V lost 1 base, J lost 8 bases, and 6 bases stayed unmatched. CDR3 size: 15 residues. Germline V gene lookup returns CDR1 MGHDK and CDR2 SYGVNS. Here the CDR3 reads CASSELRTGREKLFF. CDR3 nucleotide sequence: TGTGCCAGCAGTGAATTGCGGACAGGGAGGGAAAAACTGTTTTTT.

V usage is TRBV4-1 and J usage is TRBJ1-1, with D tentatively TRBD1 (6 bases). The CDR3 contains 14 residues. With 1 base removed from V and 11 bases from J, the gap between germline ends came to 17 bases. CDR1 is MGHRA and CDR2 is YSYEKL in the germline V gene. This CDR3 is CASSQGGTLLGAFF. The DNA of the CDR3 is TGCGCCAGCAGCCAAGGTGGGACACTTCTTGGGGCTTTCTTT.

This clonotype occurred a few times. This chain uses TRBV27 with TRBJ2-7; D is undetermined. Germline V gives CDR1 MNHEY, CDR2 SMNVEV (reference sequence). This CDR3 has 12 amino acids. V lost 8 bases and J 0 bases, leaving 8 bases between the germline ends. The chain's CDR3 is CASGGSSYEQYF. CDR3 in DNA: TGTGCCAGCGGCGGTAGCTCCTACGAGCAGTACTTC.

CDR3: CASSPPGQASYEQYF. DNA for the CDR3: TGTGCCAGCTCACCACCGGGACAGGCTTCCTACGAGCAGTACTTC. The chain combines TRBV18 with TRBJ2-7, with TRBD1 identical over 8 bases. The CDR3 is 15 residues long. The junction had 2 bases not matched to a gene; V was cut back by 0 bases and J by 1 base. CDR1 is KGHSH and CDR2 is LQKENI in the germline V gene. The full variable domain, completed using reference TRBV18 and TRBJ2-7, is NAGVMQNPRHLVRRRGQEARLRCSPMKGHSHVYWYRQLPEEGLKFMVYLQKENIIDESGMPKERFSAEFPKEGPSILRIQQVVRGDSAAYFCASSPPGQASYEQYFGPGTRLTVT.

The chain combines TRBV30 with TRBJ2-7, with unresolved D. From germline, CDR1 is GTSNPN and CDR2 SVGIG (reference sequence). The CDR3 spans 12 residues. Deletions cut 5 bases from V and 2 bases from J, with 10 bases between. The CDR3 loop is CAWGLTPYEQYF. CDR3 nucleotide sequence: TGTGCCTGGGGCCTCACCCCCTACGAGCAGTACTTC.

V gene TRBV6-1 combines with J gene TRBJ2-1, with 10 positions matching TRBD2. The germline V gene has CDR1 MNHNS and CDR2 SASEGT. This CDR3 has 15 amino acids. The junction had 7 bases not matched to a gene; V was cut back by 4 bases and J by 7 bases. This CDR3 is CASSGVAGGLNEQFF. The CDR3 bases are TGTGCCAGCAGTGGGGTAGCGGGGGGCCTTAATGAGCAGTTCTTC.

The chain employs TRBV29-1 and TRBJ2-6; possible D gene TRBD1, 6 bases. Germline CDR1 reads SQVTM; CDR2 reads ANQGSEA. Trimming left V 0 bases short and J 3 bases short, with 12 bases between. The CDR3 totals 16 residues. This CDR3 reads CSVEDLRGSGANVLTF. Written as DNA, the CDR3 is TGCAGCGTTGAAGACCTCAGGGGAAGTGGGGCCAACGTCCTGACTTTC.

Here the CDR3 DNA reads TGTGCCAGCAGCTCCCATTACCGGGACTACCCTTTCACCGGGGAGCTGTTTTTT. This sequence encodes CASSSHYRDYPFTGELFF. The chain recombines TRBV7-4 with TRBJ2-2; TRBD2 aligns across 7 bases. The CDR3 totals 18 residues. J was trimmed by 4 bases and V by 4 bases; bases with no gene match: 15. Germline V gives CDR1 SGHVT, CDR2 SQSDAQ.

The chain is built from TRBV30 and TRBJ1-1; maybe TRBD1 (5 bases). Germline CDR1 is GTSNPN and CDR2 is SVGIG (reference sequence). The CDR3 runs to 14 residues. Trimming removed 0 bases at V and 6 bases at J, with 14 bases between. Here the CDR3 DNA reads TGTGCCTGGAGTGTCGCCTCTGGGGGAGCTGAAGCTTTCTTT. Protein sequence: CAWSVASGGAEAFF.

This chain uses TRBV11-2 with TRBJ1-1, with D possibly being TRBD1 (5 bases). The length of the CDR3 is 16 residues. Trimming stripped 5 bases from V and 4 bases from J, with 20 bases between. Germline lookup yields CDR1 SGHAT and CDR2 FQNNGV. The CDR3 nucleotides read TGTGCCAGCAGCCATCTCAGGGAGGGTGGTAGCACTGAAGCTTTCTTT. Its protein product is CASSHLREGGSTEAFF.

For the CDR3, the DNA is TGTGCCAGCGGGCCCCCTGGGCCTGAAGCTTTCTTT. Translation gives CASGPPGPEAFF. The rearrangement links TRBV19 to TRBJ1-1; D not certain. Trimming took off 9 bases at V and 6 bases at J, with 14 bases between the two ends. The germline V gene has CDR1 LNHDA and CDR2 SQIVND (reference sequence). The CDR3 is 12 residues long. Full variable domain (rest looked up from reference TRBV19 and TRBJ1-1): DGGITQSPKYLFRKEGQNVTLSCEQNLNHDAMYWYRQDPGQGLRLIYYSQIVNDFQKGDIAEGYSVSREKKESFPLTVTSAQKNPTAFYLCASGPPGPEAFFGQGTRLTVV.

This clonotype was observed a few times. The genes are TRBV6-6 and TRBJ1-1; possible D gene TRBD1, 5 bases. Per germline, CDR1 MNHNY and CDR2 SVGAGI (reference sequence). The CDR3 runs 15 residues. V lost 0 bases, J lost 0 bases, and 8 bases lay in between. The CDR3 DNA sequence: TGTGCCAGCAGTTACTCGAGGGGCGTGAACACTGAAGCTTTCTTT. The encoded protein is CASSYSRGVNTEAFF.

The V call is TRBV6-1, the J call TRBJ2-5; D gene ambiguous. This CDR3 region has 16 residues. Deletions cut 0 bases from V and 2 bases from J, with 13 bases between. The V gene's germline CDR1 is MNHNS and CDR2 SASEGT. The CDR3 here is CASSEAIQALQETQYF. CDR3 DNA: TGTGCCAGCAGTGAAGCAATCCAGGCCCTACAAGAGACCCAGTACTTC.

This sequence joins TRBV2 and TRBJ2-7; 9 positions agree with TRBD1. After removal of 10 bases from V and 7 bases from J, the junction contained 14 bases not matched to a gene. The CDR3 loop spans 14 amino acids. Germline V lookup: CDR1 SNHLY, CDR2 FYNNEI. CDR3 sequence reads: CATLGDRAGQEQYF. CDR3 coding DNA: TGTGCCACATTAGGGGACAGGGCAGGGCAGGAGCAGTACTTC.

The rearrangement joins TRBV4-1 to TRBJ2-1, with TRBD2 matching 11 bases. Germline CDR1 MGHRA, CDR2 YSYEKL. Losses at the gene ends were 0 bases for V and 10 bases for J; bases not matched to a gene: 11. The CDR3 loop spans 17 amino acids. The CDR3, as DNA: TGCGCCAGCAGCCAAGATGGGGAACTAGCGGGAGCCGGAGAGCAGTTCTTC. Protein sequence: CASSQDGELAGAGEQFF.

This clonotype was found a few times. The chain recombines TRBV28 with TRBJ2-7; possibly TRBD2 for D (6 bases). Germline V CDR1 and CDR2: MDHEN, SYDVKM. The ends were cut back, 5 bases at V and 3 bases at J, with 20 bases in the middle. The CDR3 is 16 amino acids. CDR3 nucleotide sequence: TGTGCCAGCAGTCCCGCTGAGCGTGACGGGAGCTACGAGCAGTACTTC. It codes for CASSPAERDGSYEQYF.

The chain couples TRBV7-9 to TRBJ2-7; D uncertain. The germline V and J ends were trimmed by 7 bases and 0 bases, with 10 bases remaining between them. CDR1 SEHNR and CDR2 FQNEAQ come from the germline V gene (reference sequence). This CDR3 comprises 13 residues. The CDR3 region has the DNA TGTGCCAGCAATCCGGAAAACTCCTACGAGCAGTACTTC. Translating gives CASNPENSYEQYF. Using reference TRBV7-9 and TRBJ2-7 for the parts outside the CDR3, the full variable domain is DTGVSQNPRHKITKRGQNVTFRCDPISEHNRLYWYRQTLGQGPEFLTYFQNEAQLEKSRLLSDRFSAERPKGSFSTLEIQRTEQGDSAMYLCASNPENSYEQYFGPGTRLTVT.

The genes are TRBV7-2 and TRBJ1-1, with TRBD1 as a possible D gene (6 bases). Germline CDR1 SGHTA, CDR2 FQGNSA. Trimming shortened V by 5 bases and J by 6 bases, and 19 bases separated the two germline ends. The CDR3 spans 15 residues. CDR3 protein: CASSPRGARGPEAFF. The CDR3 region has the DNA TGTGCCAGCAGCCCGCGGGGGGCCCGGGGCCCTGAAGCTTTCTTT. Filled out from reference TRBV7-2 and TRBJ1-1, the complete variable domain reads GAGVSQSPSNKVTEKGKDVELRCDPISGHTALYWYRQSLGQGLEFLIYFQGNSAPDKSGLPSDRFSAERTGGSVSTLTIQRTQQEDSAVYLCASSPRGARGPEAFFGQGTRLTVV.

The chain combines TRBV28 with TRBJ1-5, with D possibly being TRBD1 (6 bases). V was cut by 10 bases and J by 3 bases, with 16 bases left in between. Looked up from germline, CDR1 is MDHEN and CDR2 is SYDVKM. This CDR3 is built from 14 residues. This CDR3 reads CAIRPAGVNQPQHF. CDR3 DNA sequence: TGTGCCATCCGACCAGCAGGGGTCAATCAGCCCCAGCATTTT.

The rearrangement uses TRBV27 and TRBJ2-1, with D unclear. CDR1 and CDR2 (germline): MNHEY, SMNVEV (reference sequence). The CDR3 runs to 13 residues. Trimming removed 5 bases from V and 10 bases from J, with 15 bases in between. The CDR3 spells CASSPPERLEQFF. The CDR3, as DNA: TGTGCCAGCAGTCCCCCTGAAAGACTCGAGCAGTTCTTC.